The rows below give T cell receptor beta chains drawn from one sample of a study of T cell responses to AZD1222 COVID-19 vaccine. Method: immunoSEQ multiplex PCR; TCRdb's copy keeps in-frame clones and lacks some. The table shows approximately 210,000 clones, with around 94% occurring only once. This specimen consisted of peripheral blood, obtained 28 days after the second dose of the MenACWY control vaccine. These receptors were collected from an adult who received the MenACWY meningococcal vaccine as a control. CDR3s include the opening cysteine and the closing phenylalanine or tryptophan. The D gene is left open where the match is weak. Size tells how often a clone was seen (once, few, many) or the class of an expanded clone, and some rows leave it out.

>NA|NA|TRBV7-9|TRBJ1-1
TGTGCCAGCAGCGCTAACATGAACACTGAAGCTTTCTTT
CASSANMNTEAFF
>NA|NA|TRBV28|TRBJ1-2
TGTGCCAGCAGAGGCGACAGGCCTGGCTACACCTTC
CASRGDRPGYTF
>NA|NA|TRBV28|TRBJ2-7
TGTGCCAGCAGCTTCCTGGGCCCAGCGGTCGCCGCCGAGCAGTACTTC
CASSFLGPAVAAEQYF
>TRBD1|NA|TRBV27|TRBJ1-6
TGTGCCAGCAGTCCACTTGGGACAGAGAAACCACCCCTCCACTTT
CASSPLGTEKPPLHF
>TRBD2|NA|TRBV30|TRBJ2-5
TGTGCCTGGAGTGTTGGGGCTAGCGGGGGGGAGACCCAGTACTTC
CAWSVGASGGETQYF
>NA|NA|TRBV3-1/TRBV3-2|TRBJ2-1
TGTGCCAGCAGCCAAGATAACAGGGAAGGGGAGCAGTTCTTC
CASSQDNREGEQFF
>NA|NA|TRBV2|TRBJ2-3
TGTGCCAGCAGCGGGGGCGGGCGAGCCCATAGCACAGATACGCAGTATTTT
CASSGGGRAHSTDTQYF
>NA|NA|TRBV5-4|TRBJ2-2
TGTGCCAGCAGCCCGGCCTCGAACACCGGGGAGCTGTTTTTT
CASSPASNTGELFF
>NA|NA|TRBV28|TRBJ2-7
TGTGCCAGCAGTTCTCCAAGCGTCAGATCCTACGAGCAGTACTTC
CASSSPSVRSYEQYF
>NA|NA|TRBV28|TRBJ1-2
TGTGCCAGCAGAACCGACAGGCCCCCCTATGGCTACACCTTC
CASRTDRPPYGYTF
>TRBD1|NA|TRBV7-2|TRBJ2-7
TGTGCCAGCAGCTCCGGGACAGGGATTAACGAGCAGTACTTC
CASSSGTGINEQYF
>NA|few|TRBV28|TRBJ1-1
TGTGCCAGCACCCAAGGGGGGCTGGGGAACACTGAAGCTTTCTTT
CASTQGGLGNTEAFF
>TRBD2|NA|TRBV3-1/TRBV3-2|TRBJ2-3
TGTGCCAGCAGCCCATGGCCCAGCGGGAGTTCCGTCGGGGGCACAGATACGCAGTATTTT
CASSPWPSGSSVGGTDTQYF
>NA|once|TRBV9|TRBJ2-6
TGTGCCAGCAGCGTAATGACAGAGCTCGGCGTCCTGACTTTC
CASSVMTELGVLTF
>NA|once|TRBV7-9|TRBJ2-1
TGTGCCAGCAGCTTAGTGGTCGGGACTCACAATGAGCAGTTCTTC
CASSLVVGTHNEQFF